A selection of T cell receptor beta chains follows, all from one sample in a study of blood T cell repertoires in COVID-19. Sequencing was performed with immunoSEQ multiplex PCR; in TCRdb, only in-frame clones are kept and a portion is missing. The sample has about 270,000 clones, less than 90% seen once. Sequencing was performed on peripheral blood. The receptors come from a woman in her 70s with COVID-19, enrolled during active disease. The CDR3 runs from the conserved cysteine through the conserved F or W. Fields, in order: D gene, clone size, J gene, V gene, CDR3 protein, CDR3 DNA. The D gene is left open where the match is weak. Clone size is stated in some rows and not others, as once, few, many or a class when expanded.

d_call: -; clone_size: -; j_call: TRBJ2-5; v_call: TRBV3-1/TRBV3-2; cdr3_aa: CASSPLGRGIQETQYF; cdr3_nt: TGTGCCAGCAGCCCCCTGGGGCGGGGCATCCAAGAGACCCAGTACTTC
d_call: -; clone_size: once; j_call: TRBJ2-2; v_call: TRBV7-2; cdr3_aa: CASSLVSGVAGELFF; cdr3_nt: TGTGCCAGCAGCTTAGTTTCCGGGGTGGCCGGGGAGCTGTTTTTT
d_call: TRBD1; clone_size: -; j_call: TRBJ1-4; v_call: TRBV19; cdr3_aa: CASGGQALPGEKLFF; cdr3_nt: TGTGCCAGTGGCGGACAGGCCCTGCCGGGTGAAAAACTGTTTTTT
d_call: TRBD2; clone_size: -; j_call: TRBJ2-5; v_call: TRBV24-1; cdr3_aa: CATSDYGRGTEETQYF; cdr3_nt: TGTGCCACCAGTGATTATGGGCGGGGGACGGAAGAGACCCAGTACTTC
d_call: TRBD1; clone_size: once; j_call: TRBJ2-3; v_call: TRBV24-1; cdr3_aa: CATSDAPGQGTDTQYF; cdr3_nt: TGTGCCACCAGTGATGCCCCGGGACAGGGCACAGATACGCAGTATTTT
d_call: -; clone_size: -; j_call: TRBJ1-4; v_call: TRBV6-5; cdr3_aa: CASVRGEQNEKLFF; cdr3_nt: TGTGCCAGTGTTCGGGGAGAGCAAAATGAAAAACTGTTTTTT
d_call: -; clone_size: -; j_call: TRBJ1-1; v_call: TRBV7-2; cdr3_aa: CASSLHREATEAFF; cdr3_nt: TGTGCCAGCAGCTTACACAGGGAAGCCACTGAAGCTTTCTTT
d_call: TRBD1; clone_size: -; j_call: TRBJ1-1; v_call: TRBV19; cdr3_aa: CASRDRGRGDTEAFF; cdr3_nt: TGTGCCAGCCGGGACAGGGGGCGCGGGGACACTGAAGCTTTCTTT
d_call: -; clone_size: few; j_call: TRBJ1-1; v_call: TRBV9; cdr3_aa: CASSPGSGAMNTEAFF; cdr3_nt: TGTGCCAGCAGCCCTGGGAGCGGGGCTATGAACACTGAAGCTTTCTTT
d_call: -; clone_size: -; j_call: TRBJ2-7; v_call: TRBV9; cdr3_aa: CASSVVEGPSYEQYF; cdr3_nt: TGTGCCAGCAGCGTAGTGGAGGGCCCCTCCTACGAGCAGTACTTC
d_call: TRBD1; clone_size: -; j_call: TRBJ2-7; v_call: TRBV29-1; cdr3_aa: CSVRDRGYQYEQYF; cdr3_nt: TGCAGCGTTCGGGACAGGGGGTATCAATACGAGCAGTACTTC
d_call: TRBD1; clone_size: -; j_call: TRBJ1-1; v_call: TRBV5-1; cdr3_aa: CASSVGGQGRTFF; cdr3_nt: TGCGCCAGCAGCGTCGGTGGACAGGGGAGGACTTTCTTT
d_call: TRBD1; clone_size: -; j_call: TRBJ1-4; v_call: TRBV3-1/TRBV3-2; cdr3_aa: CASSRTGSHNEKLFF; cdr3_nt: TGTGCCAGCAGCCGGACAGGGTCTCATAATGAAAAACTGTTTTTT
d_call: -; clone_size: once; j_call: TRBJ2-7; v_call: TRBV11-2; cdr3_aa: CASSLEQGARYEQYF; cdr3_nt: TGTGCCAGCAGCTTAGAACAGGGCGCTCGCTACGAGCAGTACTTC
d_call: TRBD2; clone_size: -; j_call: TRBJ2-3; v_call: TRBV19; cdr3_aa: CASSIELAGLSTDTQYF; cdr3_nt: TGTGCCAGTAGTATAGAACTAGCGGGGCTTAGCACAGATACGCAGTATTTT
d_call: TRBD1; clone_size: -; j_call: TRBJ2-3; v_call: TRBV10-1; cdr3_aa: CASSPYGTGSRDTQYF; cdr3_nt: TGCGCCAGCAGTCCCTACGGGACAGGGAGTAGGGATACGCAGTATTTT
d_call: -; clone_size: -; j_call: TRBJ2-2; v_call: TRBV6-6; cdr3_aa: CASSYLRGGGTGELFF; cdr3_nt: TGTGCCAGCAGTTACTTGAGGGGGGGCGGCACCGGGGAGCTGTTTTTT
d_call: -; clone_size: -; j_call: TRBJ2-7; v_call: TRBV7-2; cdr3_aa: CASSSEAGMSYEQYF; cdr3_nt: TGTGCCAGCAGCTCAGAGGCAGGGATGTCCTACGAGCAGTACTTC
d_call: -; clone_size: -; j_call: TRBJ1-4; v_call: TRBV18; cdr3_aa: CASSPTVNEKLFF; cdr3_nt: TGTGCCAGCTCACCGACAGTTAATGAAAAACTGTTTTTT
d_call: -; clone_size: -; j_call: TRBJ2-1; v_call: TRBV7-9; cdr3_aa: CASSAKRSSLVNEQFF; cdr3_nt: TGTGCCAGCAGCGCGAAACGGTCTAGCCTCGTCAATGAGCAGTTCTTC
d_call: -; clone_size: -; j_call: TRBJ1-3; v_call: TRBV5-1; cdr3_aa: CASSPRLSSGNTIYF; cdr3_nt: TGCGCCAGCAGCCCCCGACTTTCCTCTGGAAACACCATATATTTT
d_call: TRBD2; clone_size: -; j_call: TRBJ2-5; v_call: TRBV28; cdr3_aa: CASSPGLAGGPVQETQYF; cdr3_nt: TGTGCCAGCAGTCCGGGACTAGCGGGGGGGCCAGTCCAAGAGACCCAGTACTTC
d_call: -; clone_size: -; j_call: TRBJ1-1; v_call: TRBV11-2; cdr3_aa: CASSWAPGQSPTEAFF; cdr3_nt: TGTGCCAGCAGCTGGGCCCCGGGACAATCCCCCACTGAAGCTTTCTTT
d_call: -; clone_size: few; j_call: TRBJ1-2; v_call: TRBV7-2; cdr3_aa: CASSPSGTPAYGYTF; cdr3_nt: TGTGCCAGCAGCCCTTCCGGGACTCCCGCCTATGGCTACACCTTC
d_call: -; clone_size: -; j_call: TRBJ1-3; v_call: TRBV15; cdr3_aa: CATSRDKGRGSGNTIYF; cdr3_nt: TGTGCCACCAGCAGAGATAAGGGTCGGGGGTCTGGAAACACCATATATTTT
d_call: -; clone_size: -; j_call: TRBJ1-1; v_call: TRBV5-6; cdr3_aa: CASSLVGWREAFF; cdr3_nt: TGTGCCAGCAGCTTGGTTGGGTGGAGAGAAGCTTTCTTT
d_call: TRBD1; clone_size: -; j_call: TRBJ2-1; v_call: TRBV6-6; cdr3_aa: CASSYRGQGTDEQFF; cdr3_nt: TGTGCCAGCAGTTACCGGGGACAGGGGACAGATGAGCAGTTCTTC
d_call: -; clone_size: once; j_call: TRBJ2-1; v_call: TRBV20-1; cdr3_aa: CSAPGVHEQFF; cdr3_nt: TGCAGTGCCCCCGGGGTGCATGAGCAGTTCTTC
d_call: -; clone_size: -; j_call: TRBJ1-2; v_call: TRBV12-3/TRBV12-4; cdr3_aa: CASSRRRDAGYTF; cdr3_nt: TGTGCCAGCAGCCGGAGGCGGGACGCTGGCTACACCTTC
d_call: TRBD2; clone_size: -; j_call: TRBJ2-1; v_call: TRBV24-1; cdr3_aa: CATSDFKTSGDTYEQFF; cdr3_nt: TGTGCCACCAGTGACTTCAAGACTAGCGGGGACACTTATGAGCAGTTCTTC
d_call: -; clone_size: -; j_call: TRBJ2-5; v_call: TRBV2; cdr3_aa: CARELRAGGETQYF; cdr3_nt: TGTGCCAGGGAGTTGAGGGCTGGAGGGGAGACCCAGTACTTC
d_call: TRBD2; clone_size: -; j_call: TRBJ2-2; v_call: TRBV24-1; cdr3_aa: CATPRGVNTGELFF; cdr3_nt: TGTGCCACCCCCCGGGGGGTGAACACCGGGGAGCTGTTTTTT
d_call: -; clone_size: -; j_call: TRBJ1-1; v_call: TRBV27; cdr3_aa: CASSLLGGVTEAFF; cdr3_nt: TGTGCCAGCAGTTTATTAGGGGGAGTCACTGAAGCTTTCTTT
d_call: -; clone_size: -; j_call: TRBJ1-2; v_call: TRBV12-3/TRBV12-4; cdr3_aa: CASSQAGGYGYTF; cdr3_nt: TGTGCCAGCAGTCAAGCCGGGGGCTATGGCTACACCTTC
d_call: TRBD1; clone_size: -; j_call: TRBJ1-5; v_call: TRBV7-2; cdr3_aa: CASSLVPGQGNQPQHF; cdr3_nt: TGTGCCAGCAGCTTAGTCCCCGGACAGGGCAATCAGCCCCAGCATTTT
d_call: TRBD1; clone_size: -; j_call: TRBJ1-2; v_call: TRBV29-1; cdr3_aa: CSGLGDRDHGYTF; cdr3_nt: TGCAGTGGCCTGGGGGACAGGGACCATGGCTACACCTTC
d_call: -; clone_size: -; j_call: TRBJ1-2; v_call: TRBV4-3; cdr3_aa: CASSQVSTEGYYGYTF; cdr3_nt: TGCGCCAGCAGCCAAGTTTCTACAGAAGGCTACTATGGCTACACCTTC
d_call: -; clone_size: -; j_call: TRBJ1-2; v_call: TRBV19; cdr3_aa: CASRGGPLNYGYTF; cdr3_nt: TGTGCCAGTAGAGGGGGACCGTTAAACTATGGCTACACCTTC